The 6 T cell receptor beta chains below were found in one sample sequenced in a study of T-cell reconstitution after alpha-beta-depleted transplantation in children. A TCRbeta library incorporating unique molecular identifiers was prepared. TCRdb re-analysed the PCR reads in MiXCR, keeping a single row per CDR3 protein. The repertoire consists of fewer than 550,000 distinct CDR3 sequences, with about an eighth occurring once and the leading ten covering about 15%. Sequencing used PBMCs, mostly from graft donor cells, obtained 180 days after TCRalphabeta/CD19-depleted stem cell transplant. The origin of the receptors is a female patient aged 2 to 10 who had a stem cell transplant for aplastic anemia, so the T cells may come from the graft donor.

The V and J genes are TRBV7-8 and TRBJ2-5, with 11 bases identical to TRBD1. CDR1 is SGHVS, CDR2 FQNEAQ, per germline. CDR3 length: 15 residues. Trimming removed 5 bases from V and 5 bases from J; junction bases left unmatched: 7. The CDR3 DNA follows: TGTGCCAGCAGCCTCGGGACAGGGGGTTTGGAGACCCAGTACTTC. Translation gives CASSLGTGGLETQYF. Using reference TRBV7-8 and TRBJ2-5 for the parts outside the CDR3, the full variable domain is GAGVSQSPRYKVAKRGQDVALRCDPISGHVSLFWYQQALGQGPEFLTYFQNEAQLDKSGLPSDRFFAERPEGSVSTLKIQRTQQEDSAVYLCASSLGTGGLETQYFGPGTRLLVL.

V is TRBV11-2 and J is TRBJ1-6, with TRBD1 identical over 8 bases. The V gene's germline CDR1 is SGHAT and CDR2 FQNNGV. V gave up 5 bases and J gave up 2 bases; unmatched junction bases: 8. CDR3 length: 17 residues. The chain's CDR3 is CASSPGRGQTYNSPLHF. Here the CDR3 DNA reads TGTGCCAGCAGCCCCGGCAGGGGGCAAACCTATAATTCACCCCTCCACTTT.

This clonotype was counted between two and nine times. The chain joins TRBV29-1 to TRBJ1-2; 7 bases match TRBD1. The V gene's germline CDR1 is SQVTM and CDR2 ANQGSEA. There are 13 residues in the CDR3. Trimming removed 3 bases from V and 6 bases from J; junction bases left unmatched: 7. In DNA form, the CDR3 reads TGCAGCGTTGATGAGGGGGCGAAGGATGGCTACACCTTC. This encodes CSVDEGAKDGYTF.

The chain links TRBV9 to TRBJ2-7; D call uncertain. Trimming left V 3 bases short and J 0 bases short, with 10 bases between. In germline, CDR1 is SGDLS, CDR2 YYNGEE. This CDR3 has 14 amino acids. This chain's CDR3 is CASSGFGDSYEQYF. In DNA, the CDR3 is TGTGCCAGCAGCGGCTTTGGGGACTCCTACGAGCAGTACTTC.

Ten or more counts support this clonotype. This chain joins TRBV20-1 and TRBJ1-6, with a possible D match to TRBD1 (5 bases). CDR3 length equals 16 residues. CDR1 is DFQATT and CDR2 is SNEGSKA in the germline V gene (reference sequence). Trimming pared 6 bases from V and 2 bases from J, leaving 17 bases between. CDR3 amino acids: CSATGEGRTYNSPLHF. CDR3 DNA: TGCAGTGCCACTGGGGAGGGGCGTACCTATAATTCACCCCTCCACTTT.

This clonotype was observed a handful of times. This chain uses TRBV6-6 with TRBJ1-4; D uncertain. Germline CDR1 MNHNY, CDR2 SVGAGI (reference sequence). The V gene lost 6 bases and the J gene lost 0 bases, with 5 bases spanning the gap. The CDR3 has 13 residues. CDR3 in DNA: TGTGCCAGCAGCATGGCAACTAATGAAAAACTGTTTTTT. This gives the protein CASSMATNEKLFF.